This TCR beta chain was documented in a study of brain T cells in children with intractable seizures. TCRdb keeps only in-frame clones here, not all; method: immunoSEQ multiplex PCR. Of 340,000 or so clones listed, about 93% were seen once; the top ten hold about 6%. The time point denotes: blood from clinic visit 5 months post-surgery; TSC patient then seizure free. The germline V gene has CDR1 MNHEY and CDR2 SMNVEV (reference sequence). V dropped 2 bases and J dropped 4 bases, with 5 bases sitting between them. The CDR3 runs 13 residues. The specimen was peripheral blood, collected 4 to 6 months after surgery. The rearrangement joins TRBV27 to TRBJ2-2; D gene unclear. The receptor was derived from a boy younger than two with tuberous sclerosis and intractable seizures. CDR3 protein: CASSLMGTGELFF. The CDR3 DNA reads TGTGCCAGCAGTTTAATGGGCACCGGGGAGCTGTTTTTT.